Following are 10 T cell receptor beta chains from one sample sequenced in a study of T cells in Graves' hyperthyroidism and ophthalmopathy. The CDR3 regions of TCR beta were amplified from RNA transcripts. HTBI primers were the set used in a first-round RT-PCR of the TCR CDR3. TCRdb reanalysed the multiplex PCR reads using MiXCR and keeps one entry per CDR3 protein. Among about 380,000 distinct CDR3 sequences, about 14% were seen once, and the ten largest hold roughly a fifth. The sample consisted of blood. The receptors were gathered from a woman aged 25 to 39 with Graves' ophthalmopathy.

As concerns this clonotype: One junction end does not reproduce the germline sequence, and a read error may be involved. V usage is TRBV7-7 and J usage is TRBJ2-1; TRBD1 matches at 7 bases. Germline CDR1 and CDR2: SSHAT and FNYEAQ (reference sequence). This CDR3 region has 15 residues. The CDR3 DNA follows: TGTGCTAGCAGCCCCGGGACAGACTCCTACAATGAGCAGTTCTTC. Residues: CASSPGTDSYNEQFF.

This clonotype was seen ten or more times. V is TRBV3-1 and J is TRBJ2-2; D gene uncertain. This CDR3 is 17 amino acids long. The ends were cut back, 0 bases at V and 5 bases at J, with 16 bases in the middle. CDR1 LGHDT and CDR2 YNNKEL come from the germline V gene (reference sequence). CDR3 in amino acids: CASSQETGTQGTGELFF. The DNA of the CDR3 is TGTGCCAGCAGCCAAGAAACGGGCACACAAGGGACCGGGGAGCTGTTTTTT.

There are many counts of this clonotype. V gene TRBV30 combines with J gene TRBJ2-2; the D gene is possibly TRBD1 (6 bases). The CDR3 extends over 16 amino acids. In germline, CDR1 is GTSNPN, CDR2 SVGIG (reference sequence). The germline V and J ends were trimmed by 5 bases and 1 base, with 17 bases remaining between them. The chain's CDR3 is CAWGPQGTGNTGELFF. CDR3 nucleotides: TGTGCCTGGGGCCCCCAGGGGACGGGGAACACCGGGGAGCTGTTTTTT. The variable domain in full, with the rest retrieved from reference TRBV30 and TRBJ2-2, is SQTIHQWPATLVQPVGSPLSLECTVEGTSNPNLYWYRQAAGRGLQLLFYSVGIGQISSEVPQNLSASRPQDRQFILSSKKLLLSDSGFYLCAWGPQGTGNTGELFFGEGSRLTVL.

This clonotype was recorded many times. V is TRBV24-1 and J is TRBJ2-1; 8 nucleotides match TRBD1. CDR1 and CDR2 from the germline V gene are KGHDR and SFDVKD. The length of the CDR3 is 16 residues. The V segment lost 1 base and the J segment 4 bases; nucleotides outside the gene matches: 5. This CDR3 is CATSDFSTGGYNEQFF. The CDR3 DNA follows: TGTGCCACCAGTGATTTCTCCACAGGGGGTTACAATGAGCAGTTCTTC.

This clonotype was detected ten times or more. This chain uses TRBV20-1 with TRBJ2-1, with 10 nucleotides matching TRBD1. CDR3 length equals 17 residues. Germline V gene data show CDR1 as DFQATT and CDR2 as SNEGSKA (reference sequence). With 6 bases clipped from V and 8 bases from J, the junction kept 19 bases outside the gene matches. The CDR3 nucleotides read TGCAGTGCCCGCCCTCCTAACCCGGGACAGGGGAGGCATGAGCAGTTCTTC. Protein sequence: CSARPPNPGQGRHEQFF.

Many counts were recorded for this clonotype. The V and J genes are TRBV7-2 and TRBJ2-7; 8 bases line up with TRBD1. The CDR3 is 15 residues long. V was pared by 1 base and J by 6 bases, with 8 bases of the junction left unmatched. CDR1 and CDR2 from the germline V gene are SGHTA and FQGNSA. CDR3 bases: TGTGCCAGCAGCTTAGTTCCGGGACAGGTGGCCGAGCAGTACTTC. This translates into CASSLVPGQVAEQYF.

This clonotype was detected only a few times. The chain recombines TRBV5-1 with TRBJ2-1, with 12 bases aligning to TRBD2. The germline V gene encodes CDR1 SGHRS and CDR2 YFSETQ. V lost 0 bases, J lost 8 bases, and 3 bases stayed unmatched. The CDR3 contains 15 residues. The CDR3 nucleotides are TGCGCCAGCAGCTTGGCGGCTAGCGGGGGGGATGAGCAGTTCTTC. Translated, it gives CASSLAASGGDEQFF.

At least ten counts were recorded for this clonotype. The V and J genes are TRBV12-3 or TRBV12-4 and TRBJ2-1; 7 bases match TRBD1. The CDR3 spans 15 residues. J lost 5 bases, V lost 7 bases, and 11 bases had no gene match. For the CDR3, the DNA is TGTGCCAGCACCCCCAAGCGGACAGGCAACAATGAGCAGTTCTTC. Its translation is CASTPKRTGNNEQFF.

The rearrangement uses TRBV5-6 and TRBJ2-3, with D maybe TRBD1 (5 bases). The V gene's germline CDR1 is SGHDT and CDR2 YYEEEE. V was pared by 0 bases and J by 5 bases, with 10 bases between. The CDR3 is made up of 14 amino acids. The CDR3 protein is CASSLGTPEDTQYF. The DNA of the CDR3 is TGTGCCAGCAGCTTGGGGACACCTGAAGATACGCAGTATTTT.

This clonotype has ten or more counts. This rearrangement joins TRBV27 to TRBJ1-1, with D possibly TRBD1 on 5 matching bases. The CDR3 is 14 amino acids. Germline CDR1 and CDR2: MNHEY and SMNVEV (reference sequence). V shed 4 bases and J shed 5 bases, with 14 bases lying between them. The CDR3 loop is CASSYRGMGTEAFF. The CDR3 nucleotides are TGTGCCAGCAGTTATAGGGGAATGGGGACTGAAGCTTTCTTT.